These 11 T cell receptor beta chains came from one sample sequenced in a study of blood T cells in healthy people across ages. With a J-beta primer mix and a sample-barcoded 5' primer, a second PCR ran about 7 to 12 cycles. In TCRdb, the 5' RACE reads were re-called with MiXCR into one record per CDR3 protein. The sample shows about 730,000 distinct CDR3 sequences, around 40% of them seen only once. The material sequenced was blood. The receptors were gathered from a woman aged 55-75 years in good health.

The chain recombines TRBV3-1 with TRBJ2-5; TRBD2 is a possible D gene (6 bases). Germline V gives CDR1 LGHDT, CDR2 YNNKEL (reference sequence). Trimming removed 0 bases at V and 11 bases at J, with 22 bases between. There are 16 residues in the CDR3. In DNA, the CDR3 is TGTGCCAGCAGCCAAGAGAGGCTAGCAGGACTAAACACTCAGTACTTC. Its protein product is CASSQERLAGLNTQYF.

This clonotype has at least ten counts. J is TRBJ1-5 and V is TRBV10-3; 10 bases fit TRBD1. CDR1 and CDR2 from the germline V gene are ENHRY and SYGVKD. CDR3 length equals 12 residues. The J segment lost 7 bases and the V segment lost 9 bases, leaving 3 bases of the junction unmatched. CDR3 bases: TGTGCCATTCGGGACAGGGGACAGCCCCAGCATTTT. It is translated as CAIRDRGQPQHF.

V gene TRBV7-2 combines with J gene TRBJ2-5; D is uncertain. The germline V gene has CDR1 SGHTA and CDR2 FQGNSA. The V end lost 3 bases, the J end lost 11 bases, and 22 bases lay between the germline ends. CDR3 length equals 15 residues. This CDR3 reads CASSFEPFSNNEQYF. For the CDR3, the DNA is TGTGCCAGCAGCTTTGAGCCATTCAGCAACAATGAGCAGTACTTC.

The J gene is TRBJ2-5, the V gene TRBV7-3, with 7 positions matching TRBD2. This CDR3 comprises 15 residues. V lost 5 bases, J lost 11 bases, and 17 bases stayed unmatched. Per the germline V gene, CDR1 is SGHTA and CDR2 is FQGTGA. Here the CDR3 DNA reads TGTGCCAGCAGCCCGGGGCGAACGGGAGGTAATGAGCAGTACTTC. It is translated as CASSPGRTGGNEQYF.

The V gene is TRBV20-1, the J gene TRBJ1-3, with no clear D. Trimming took off 3 bases at V and 3 bases at J, with 12 bases between the two ends. Germline V gene sequence: CDR1 DFQATT, CDR2 SNEGSKA (reference sequence). The CDR3 totals 14 residues. The CDR3 reads CSARNAGVGNTIYF. The CDR3 DNA sequence: TGCAGTGCTAGGAATGCGGGTGTTGGAAACACCATATATTTT.

V usage is TRBV7-9 and J usage is TRBJ2-5; D not resolved. The DNA end is more similar to TRBJ2-7, so the J call may be wrong. The V gene's germline CDR1 is SEHNR and CDR2 FQNEAQ (reference sequence). The CDR3 totals 13 residues. Here the CDR3 reads CASSGPQSREQYF. The CDR3 DNA is TGTGCCAGCAGCGGGCCCCAAAGTCGCGAGCAGTACTTC.

There are a few counts of this clonotype. This sequence joins TRBV28 and TRBJ1-2; unclear D gene. Trimming pared 6 bases from V and 2 bases from J, leaving 16 bases between. CDR1 and CDR2 from the germline V gene are MDHEN and SYDVKM. The CDR3 runs 15 residues. The CDR3 protein is CASSPIARVNYGYTF. CDR3 DNA: TGTGCCAGCAGCCCCATTGCAAGGGTCAACTATGGCTACACCTTC.

This clonotype was picked up a small number of times. The chain employs TRBV4-3 and TRBJ2-6; the match to TRBD1 covers 10 bases. Germline lookup yields CDR1 LGHNA and CDR2 YSLEER. The length of the CDR3 is 17 residues. Unmatched junction bases numbered 3, after V lost 3 bases and J lost 1 base. The CDR3, as DNA: TGCGCCAGCAGCCAGACAGGGGGCTATTCTGGGGCCAACGTCCTGACTTTC. Its protein product is CASSQTGGYSGANVLTF.

The rearrangement links TRBV29-1 to TRBJ2-1; possibly TRBD1 for D (6 bases). Trimming removed 6 bases at V and 4 bases at J, with 16 bases between. CDR3 length equals 14 residues. Germline V gene data show CDR1 as SQVTM and CDR2 as ANQGSEA. CDR3 DNA sequence: TGCAGCGTATCCCCCGGGACAACTTACAATGAGCAGTTCTTC. Its translation: CSVSPGTTYNEQFF.

This clonotype was found a few times. The V gene is TRBV3-1, the J gene TRBJ2-3; D is ambiguous. The CDR3 loop spans 13 amino acids. Trimming cost V 0 bases and J 7 bases, with 8 bases left between them. CDR1 and CDR2 from the germline V gene are LGHDT and YNNKEL (reference sequence). Here the CDR3 reads CASSQDTTNTQYF. The CDR3 DNA is TGTGCCAGCAGCCAAGATACTACGAATACGCAGTATTTT.

Turning to this clonotype: This may be a read error: a much more frequent sequence differs by one nucleotide. In DNA, the CDR3 is TGTGCCAGCAGTTACTCGGGGGGGCTCGGCTACGAGCGGTACTTC. Protein sequence: CASSYSGGLGYERYF. The chain has TRBV6-5 and TRBJ2-7, with a possible D match to TRBD2 (7 bases). This CDR3 contains 15 residues. Germline V gives CDR1 MNHEY, CDR2 SVGAGI.